Listed here is a single TCR beta chain. The antigen it recognizes is unknown. No clone much larger than this one lies a single base away; base qualities are absent. Taken from cysteine to phenylalanine, the CDR3 has 15 residues. Just the 45-base CDR3 DNA is kept, in frame starting at base 1. CDR1 KGHSH and CDR2 LQKENI are derived from the germline V gene. Compared with germline, V lacks 1 base and J lacks 6 bases; bases without a gene match: 4. This sample stems from a study of cytomegalovirus exposure and HLA in healthy donors (dated by TCRdb to about 2017). With respect to the entire study: An earlier analysis of roughly 610 of the donors reported 276 Gb of sequence data and 117 million unique TCR beta sequences obtained from about 179 million T cells. The study used immunosequencing to profile the T cell repertoires of 670 or so subjects and linked those repertoires to cytomegalovirus serostatus. Of the roughly 390 genotyped donors, less than 90% were placed in the genetic ancestry cluster associated with self-reported Caucasian donors. An earlier analysis of several hundred of the donors applied high-throughput TCR beta sequencing to assess whether each TCR beta V gene segment acted as functional or pseudogenic. A later analysis re-analyzed previously published TCR beta repertoires from 666 donors and added high-resolution HLA genotyping to study TCR occurrence patterns. A separate validation cohort of roughly 130 different subjects was used in addition to the 666-subject first cohort. Five DR-DQ haplotypes were treated as single units for association and clustering because of strong linkage in the cohort. The number of donors typed differed by locus, with 629-630 for A, B, C, DRB1 and DQB1, roughly 520 for DQA1, 600 to 610 for DPA1, and some 450 for DPB1. All discovery cohort repertoires had been generated on a single sequencing platform. About 280 gigabases of sequencing data and around 80 million unique TCR sequences made up an early release that covered approximately 620 HLA-typed donors. In a later genetic analysis, genome-wide SNP genotypes for about 55% of the 666 donors were used, and that subset was treated as a discovery cohort. The later analysis used no new phenotypic data to find candidate immune exposures, relying instead on TCR beta sequences and their occurrence across donors. Donor age, sex, ethnicity and CMV serostatus were collected together with the repertoire data. HLA typing covered class I and class II loci at four-digit resolution. The study combined high-throughput TCR immunosequencing, statistical association of individual TCRs with disease status, and machine learning to predict cytomegalovirus infection status. The study was designed to test whether signatures of past pathogen exposure could be identified by cataloging public T cell receptors. Across 300 to 400 genotyped donors of the cohort, an average of 235,054 unique TCR beta nucleotide sequences per donor were sequenced, and approximately 17% of those sequences were non-productive.

General study outcomes and caveats: In a later analysis, around 17,000 TCR beta sequences were associated with specific HLA alleles at a false discovery rate of 0.05. Three of the identified cytomegalovirus-associated TCR beta chains were confirmed in vitro to be specific for cytomegalovirus antigens. A later genetic analysis associated a missense DCLRE1C variant with V-gene and J-gene trimming of TCR beta chains, and an independent cohort replicated the association. In this cohort, only TCR beta chains were sequenced, and detectable features were limited by the absence of alpha or paired-chain data. The presence/absence analyses assumed that sequencing depth was roughly uniform across donors, and that assumption may not be true. Some IMGT-functional V segments, including TRBV6-2 and TRBV6-3, could not be told apart with the 87-base-pair reads, so those segments were excluded. In a later genetic analysis, fewer N-insertions in productive TCRs were reported among donors in an Asian-associated ancestry cluster than the roughly 640-donor mean. Several of the top co-occurrence clusters appeared to be linked to parvovirus B19, influenza, CMV and Epstein-Barr virus, according to a later analysis. A total of some 180 TCR beta chains were listed by the study as associated with cytomegalovirus. A further reported finding was that TCR beta sequences accurately predicted the HLA-A and HLA-B alleles for most subjects in the first cohort. The authors suggested that the approach could potentially be generalized to other disease states and immunological phenotypes. A cluster of highly shared sequence variants was judged likely to be a technical artifact of the sequencing pipeline. Across donors, most TCR sequences were observed very rarely, whereas some public TCRs were present in many individuals. Because HLA typing was missing for some donors at each locus, association tests included only the typed subset. When HLA alleles, especially DR and DQ, strongly co-occurred, attributing TCR associations to individual alleles was difficult. A later analysis found that TCR association rates varied across HLA loci, with DRB1 alleles showing the most associated TCRs and HLA-C alleles the fewest. Correlated functional status among segregating V segments might reflect linkage disequilibrium, but an unknown experimental factor could not be ruled out. In an earlier analysis of around 600 of the donors, most TCR beta V segments appeared in productive rearrangements about 87% or about 30% of the time, broadly matching IMGT annotations. The only immune exposure information available for the cohort was CMV serostatus. About 17 rarely observed V segments, including chromosome 9 orphons, were excluded from the earlier analysis of several hundred of the donors because counts were too low. A later analysis found that most CMV-associated TCR beta chains appeared HLA-restricted, with HLA associations seemingly driven largely by CMV exposure. In both the original and validation cohorts, the classifier was reported to diagnose cytomegalovirus status with high specificity and sensitivity. Compared with equally common non-associated chains, HLA-associated TCR beta chains in a later analysis were more clonally expanded and had lower generation probabilities.

The cohort consisted of 666 healthy bone marrow donors. At the time of sampling, all cohort members were nominally healthy, though unrecorded immune exposures were likely present. The donor tested CMV seronegative and was one of the 352 seronegative cohort members. Each donor provided a peripheral blood sample, and peripheral blood mononuclear cells were used for TCR beta sequencing. The Qiagen DNeasy Blood Extraction Kit was used to extract genomic DNA from the blood cell samples. Library prep was done by the immunoSEQ multiplex PCR assay. The multiplex PCR relied on a mix of 60 forward primers for TCR Vbeta segments and 13 reverse primers for TCR Jbeta segments. The CDR3 region of rearranged TCR beta genes was amplified from genomic DNA with a multiplex PCR assay. The Illumina HiSeq System was used to sequence the amplified TCR beta libraries as 87-base-pair reads. From the authors' description of their analysis: A later analysis tallied 75 million to 85 million unique TCR beta chains across the 650 to 750 repertoires, and some 10 million of those chains were shared by two or more donors. Raw reads were error-corrected and collapsed into unique sequences by a nearest-neighbor algorithm in which closely related sequences were merged to remove PCR and sequencing errors. To assign V, D and J gene segments, CDR3 sequences were aligned to IMGT reference sequences. For a sequence to be retained, at least a six-nucleotide match to both a V gene segment and a J gene segment was required. Rearrangements were called productive when the CDR3 lacked stop codons and stayed in frame with V and J; all others were non-productive. Following IMGT convention, CDR3 was defined as the stretch from the second conserved V-encoded cysteine up to the conserved J-encoded phenylalanine. Sequences without an unambiguous match to a single V gene segment were excluded from the earlier analysis of about 600 of the donors. An earlier analysis of some 610 of the donors called V segments functional above 56.7% productive rearrangements and segregating when the between-donor standard deviation exceeded 5%. A statistical classification framework was developed to diagnose cytomegalovirus status using the catalog of TCR beta chain sequences. A later analysis assigned V and J genes by comparing TCR nucleotide sequences with IMGT/GENE-DB human TR gene sequences. A later analysis assigned CDR3 sequences and most-parsimonious VDJ recombination scenarios with the TCRdist pipeline. In a later analysis, every TCR beta chain was defined by the combination of its CDR3 amino acid sequence and its V-gene family, and reads without a unique V-gene family were dropped. As a way to deal with suspected cross-contamination and a sequencing artifact, a later analysis dropped 450 to 600 nucleotide sequences that were highly shared and had low generation probability. In a later analysis, a clonal expansion index was calculated for each public chain from normalized within-repertoire ranks of inferred template counts. A later analysis computed generation probabilities with a VDJ recombination model fitted to out-of-frame rearrangements, and checked the results against IGoR. In a later analysis, hypergeometric tests were used to score TCR-TCR, TCR-HLA and TCR-CMV co-occurrence, with a repertoire-size bias correction applied to TCR pairs. A later analysis estimated false discovery rates by permuting HLA or CMV assignments 20 times. In a later analysis, co-occurring TCRs were grouped using DBSCAN, with TCRdist sequence similarity added in when clustering inside HLA-allele-positive subsets. Repertoires with fewer than 30,000 or more than 120,000 public chains were left out of co-occurrence clustering, as were roughly five repertoires with anomalous nucleotide sharing. TCRdb stores this immuneACCESS table with in-frame sequences only. Part of the clones is absent; in the studies checked, under half of the shortfall reflects unresolved V genes, and no reason is known for the rest. D and trimming come from the DNA, and the V and J calls and clone size come from that table. This sample holds some 150,000 clones; 70% to 80% were observed only once. The ten most abundant clones make up about 1.3% of the sample.

The clonotype comes from a woman in her 50s in good health and CMV-seronegative. The rearrangement joined TRBV18 to TRBJ2-3; 10 junctional bases match TRBD1. The sequenced sample was PBMCs. The CDR3 has the sequence CASSPRDRGRDTQYF. The DNA sequence follows: TGTGCCAGCTCACCACGGGACAGGGGCAGGGATACGCAGTATTTT.